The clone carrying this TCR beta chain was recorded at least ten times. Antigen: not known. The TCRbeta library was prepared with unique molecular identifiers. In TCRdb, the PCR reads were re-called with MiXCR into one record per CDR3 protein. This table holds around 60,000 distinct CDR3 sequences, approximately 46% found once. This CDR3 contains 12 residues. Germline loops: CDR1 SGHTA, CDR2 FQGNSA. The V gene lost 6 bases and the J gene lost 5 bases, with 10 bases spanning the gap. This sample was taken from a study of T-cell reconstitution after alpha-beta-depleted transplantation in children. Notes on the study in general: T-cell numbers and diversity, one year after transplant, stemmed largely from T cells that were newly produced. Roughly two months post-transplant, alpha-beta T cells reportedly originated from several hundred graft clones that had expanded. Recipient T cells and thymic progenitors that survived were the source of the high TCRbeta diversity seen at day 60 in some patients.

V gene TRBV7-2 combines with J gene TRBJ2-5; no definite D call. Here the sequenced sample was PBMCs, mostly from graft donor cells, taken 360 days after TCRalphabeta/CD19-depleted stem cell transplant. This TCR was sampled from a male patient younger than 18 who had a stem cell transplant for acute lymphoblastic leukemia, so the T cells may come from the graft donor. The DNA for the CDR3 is TGTGCCAGCAGTCTTGCGAGGGAGACCCAGTACTTC. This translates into CASSLARETQYF.